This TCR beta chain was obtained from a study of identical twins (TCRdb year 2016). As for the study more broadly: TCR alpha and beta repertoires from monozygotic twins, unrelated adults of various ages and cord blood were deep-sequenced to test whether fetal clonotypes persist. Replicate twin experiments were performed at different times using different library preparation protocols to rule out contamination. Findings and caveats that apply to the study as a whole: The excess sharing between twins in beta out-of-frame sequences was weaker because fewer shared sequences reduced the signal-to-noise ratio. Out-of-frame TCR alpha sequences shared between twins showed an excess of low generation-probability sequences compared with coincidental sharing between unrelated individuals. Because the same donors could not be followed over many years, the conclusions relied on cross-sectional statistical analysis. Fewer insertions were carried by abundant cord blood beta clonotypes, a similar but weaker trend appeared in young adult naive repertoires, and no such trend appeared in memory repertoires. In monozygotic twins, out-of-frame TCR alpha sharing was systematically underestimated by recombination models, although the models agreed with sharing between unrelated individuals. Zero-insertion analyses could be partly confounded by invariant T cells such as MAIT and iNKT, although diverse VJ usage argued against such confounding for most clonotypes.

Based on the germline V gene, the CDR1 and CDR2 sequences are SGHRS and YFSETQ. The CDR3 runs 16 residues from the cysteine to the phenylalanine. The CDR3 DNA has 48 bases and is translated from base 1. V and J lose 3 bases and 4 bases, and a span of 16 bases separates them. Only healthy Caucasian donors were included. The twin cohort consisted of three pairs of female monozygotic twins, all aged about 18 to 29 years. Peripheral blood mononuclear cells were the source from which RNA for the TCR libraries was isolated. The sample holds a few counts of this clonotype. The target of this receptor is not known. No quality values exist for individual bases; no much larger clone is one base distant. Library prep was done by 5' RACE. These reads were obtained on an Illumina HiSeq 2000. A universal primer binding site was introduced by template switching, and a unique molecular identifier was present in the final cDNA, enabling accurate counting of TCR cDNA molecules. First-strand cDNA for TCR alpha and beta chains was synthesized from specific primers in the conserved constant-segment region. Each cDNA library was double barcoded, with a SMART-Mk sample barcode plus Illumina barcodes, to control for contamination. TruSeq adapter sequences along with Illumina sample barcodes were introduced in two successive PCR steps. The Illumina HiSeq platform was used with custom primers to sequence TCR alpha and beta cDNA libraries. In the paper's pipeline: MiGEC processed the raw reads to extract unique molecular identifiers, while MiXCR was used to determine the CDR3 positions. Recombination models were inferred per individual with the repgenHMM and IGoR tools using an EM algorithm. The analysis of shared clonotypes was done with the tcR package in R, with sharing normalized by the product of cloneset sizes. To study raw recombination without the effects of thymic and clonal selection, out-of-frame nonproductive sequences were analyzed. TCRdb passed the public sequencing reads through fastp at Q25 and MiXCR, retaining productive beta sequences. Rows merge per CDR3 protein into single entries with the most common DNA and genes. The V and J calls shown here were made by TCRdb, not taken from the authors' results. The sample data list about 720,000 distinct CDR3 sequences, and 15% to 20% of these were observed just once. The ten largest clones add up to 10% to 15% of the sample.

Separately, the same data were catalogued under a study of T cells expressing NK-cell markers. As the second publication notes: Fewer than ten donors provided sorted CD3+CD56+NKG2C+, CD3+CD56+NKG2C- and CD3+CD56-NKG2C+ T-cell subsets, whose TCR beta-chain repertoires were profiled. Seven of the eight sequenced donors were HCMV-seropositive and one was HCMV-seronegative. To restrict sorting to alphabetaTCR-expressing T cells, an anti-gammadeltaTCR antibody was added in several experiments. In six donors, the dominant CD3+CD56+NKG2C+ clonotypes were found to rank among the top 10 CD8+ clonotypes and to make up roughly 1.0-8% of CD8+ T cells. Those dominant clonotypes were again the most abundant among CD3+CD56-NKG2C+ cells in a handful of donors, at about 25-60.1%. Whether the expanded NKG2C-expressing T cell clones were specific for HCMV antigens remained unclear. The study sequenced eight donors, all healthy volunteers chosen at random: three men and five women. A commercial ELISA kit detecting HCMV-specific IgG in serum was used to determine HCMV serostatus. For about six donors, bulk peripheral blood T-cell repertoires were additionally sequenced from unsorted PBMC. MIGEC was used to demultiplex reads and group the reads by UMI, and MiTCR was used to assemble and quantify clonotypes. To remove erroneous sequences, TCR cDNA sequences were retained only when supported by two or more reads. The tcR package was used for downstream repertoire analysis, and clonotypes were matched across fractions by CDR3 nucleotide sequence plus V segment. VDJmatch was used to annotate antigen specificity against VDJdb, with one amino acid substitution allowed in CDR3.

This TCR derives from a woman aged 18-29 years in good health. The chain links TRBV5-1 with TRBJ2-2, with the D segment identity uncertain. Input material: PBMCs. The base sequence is TGCGCCAGCAGCTCCGCGGTTCTACCCCTCACCGGGGAGCTGTTTTTT. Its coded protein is CASSSAVLPLTGELFF.